These 22 T cell receptor beta chains came from one sample sequenced in a study of blood T cell repertoires in COVID-19. Data came from immunoSEQ multiplex PCR; TCRdb stores just in-frame clones and leaves some out. The data hold over 200,000 clones, with around 89% observed a single time. Source material: peripheral blood. The receptors come from a man aged 55 to 70 who had recovered from COVID-19.

Note on this clone: A much more abundant neighbour one base away suggests this may be a read error. Other nucleotide sequences from this sample produce the same CDR3. The rearrangement links TRBV7-9 to TRBJ2-2; 8 nucleotides align to TRBD1. The V and J ends lost 0 bases and 4 bases, in that order; junction bases with no gene match: 4. Germline CDR1 is SEHNR and CDR2 is FQNEAQ (reference sequence). The CDR3 is made up of 16 amino acids. The CDR3 DNA reads as TGTGCCAGCAGCTTAGCCCCGGGACAGGTCACCGGGGAGCTGTTTTTT. Protein product: CASSLAPGQVTGELFF.

In DNA, the CDR3 is TGTGCCAGCAGCGTCAGGGGAGAGAATTCACCCCTCCACTTT. It translates to CASSVRGENSPLHF. The chain links TRBV13 to TRBJ1-6, with D maybe TRBD1 (6 bases). V was trimmed by 5 bases and J by 7 bases, leaving 12 bases between them. Germline V lookup: CDR1 PRHDT, CDR2 FYEKMQ (reference sequence). The CDR3 contains 14 residues.

The chain couples TRBV24-1 to TRBJ2-3; TRBD1 matches at 8 bases. With 4 bases clipped from V and 6 bases from J, the junction kept 14 bases outside the gene matches. Germline V CDR1 and CDR2: KGHDR, SFDVKD. The CDR3 is made up of 17 amino acids. The CDR3 bases are TGTGCCACCAGTGACCGATCGCAGGGGGCTGTGACTGATACGCAGTATTTT. Translation gives CATSDRSQGAVTDTQYF.

The rearrangement links TRBV18 to TRBJ1-1; 10 nucleotides line up with TRBD1. CDR1 is KGHSH, CDR2 LQKENI, per germline. Trimming took 3 bases from V and 8 from J; bases not matched to a gene: 6. The CDR3 contains 14 residues. CDR3 region: CASSPRQGADEAFF. The CDR3 DNA reads TGTGCCAGCTCACCTCGACAGGGGGCGGACGAAGCTTTCTTT.

This clone showed up just once. The CDR3 protein is CASISTRVYTEAFF. The CDR3 region has the DNA TGTGCCAGTATTTCCACCCGGGTATATACTGAAGCTTTCTTT. The V call is TRBV19, the J call TRBJ1-1; D gene ambiguous. CDR3 length: 14 residues. With 7 bases removed from V and 5 bases from J, the gap between germline ends came to 17 bases. Germline CDR1 reads LNHDA; CDR2 reads SQIVND (reference sequence).

J is TRBJ2-7 and V is TRBV25-1, with a possible D match to TRBD1 (6 bases). This CDR3 is built from 16 residues. Deletions cut 7 bases from V and 4 bases from J, with 23 bases between. Germline lookup yields CDR1 MGHDK and CDR2 SYGVNS. This CDR3 is CASTPPGGRGQYEQYF. In DNA, the CDR3 is TGTGCCAGCACCCCCCCCGGTGGCAGGGGTCAATACGAGCAGTACTTC.

The chain employs TRBV3-1 (or the pseudogene TRBV3-2) and TRBJ1-1; D is undetermined. V shed 0 bases and J shed 10 bases, with 15 bases lying between them. Looked up from germline, CDR1 is LGHDT and CDR2 is YNNKEL (reference sequence). This CDR3 has 14 amino acids. The CDR3 sequence: CASSQDHMGGPAFF. The DNA for the CDR3 is TGTGCCAGCAGCCAAGATCATATGGGTGGGCCAGCTTTCTTT.

V usage is TRBV11-2 and J usage is TRBJ1-2, with 7 positions matching TRBD1. J lost 4 bases, V lost 5 bases, and 10 bases had no gene match. The germline V gene encodes CDR1 SGHAT and CDR2 FQNNGV. CDR3 length: 15 residues. This chain's CDR3 is CASSTHRTGLYGYTF. The CDR3 DNA reads TGTGCCAGCAGCACCCATCGGACAGGACTCTATGGCTACACCTTC. Looking up the rest from reference TRBV11-2 and TRBJ1-2 gives the full variable domain: EAGVAQSPRYKIIEKRQSVAFWCNPISGHATLYWYQQILGQGPKLLIQFQNNGVVDDSQLPKDRFSAERLKGVDSTLKIQPAKLEDSAVYLCASSTHRTGLYGYTFGSGTRLTVV.

The V gene is TRBV7-2, the J gene TRBJ1-1, with 11 bases identical to TRBD1. From germline, CDR1 is SGHTA and CDR2 FQGNSA. The trim removed 2 bases at V and 5 bases at J, leaving 4 bases unmatched. The CDR3 is 15 amino acids. The CDR3 region is CASSLSGTGGTEAFF. As DNA, the CDR3 is TGTGCCAGCAGCTTAAGCGGGACAGGGGGAACTGAAGCTTTCTTT.

This chain uses TRBV7-2 with TRBJ2-7; D is perhaps TRBD2 (5 bases). The V gene lost 3 bases and the J gene lost 2 bases, with 17 bases spanning the gap. The CDR3 has 16 residues. Germline V gene data show CDR1 as SGHTA and CDR2 as FQGNSA. The CDR3 DNA is TGTGCCAGCAGCTTCGGGGTCAGTGGCGGACCCTACGAGCAGTACTTC. Protein product: CASSFGVSGGPYEQYF.

The V and J genes are TRBV29-1 and TRBJ2-7, with TRBD1 identical over 8 bases. The CDR3 is 15 amino acids. CDR1 and CDR2 from the germline V gene are SQVTM and ANQGSEA. The trim removed 1 base at V and 6 bases at J, leaving 11 bases unmatched. As DNA, the CDR3 is TGCAGCGTTGAAGTTTCATCCAGGGGGCGGGTCGAGCAGTACTTC. Residues: CSVEVSSRGRVEQYF.

The chain combines TRBV14 with TRBJ1-3; tentative D call: TRBD1 (5 bases). Trimming cost V 1 base and J 6 bases, with 10 bases left between them. This CDR3 has 14 amino acids. Germline V lookup: CDR1 SGHDN, CDR2 FVKESK. The DNA for the CDR3 is TGTGCCAGCAGCCAAGTGGGGCCTGCAAACACCATATATTTT. Its protein is CASSQVGPANTIYF.

The chain is built from TRBV5-5 and TRBJ2-7; D perhaps matches TRBD1 (6 bases). CDR1 is SGHKS, CDR2 YYEKEE, per germline (reference sequence). Trimming removed 0 bases at V and 7 bases at J, with 17 bases between. The CDR3 runs 15 residues. The chain's CDR3 is CASSLVVGARPEQYF. CDR3 coding DNA: TGTGCCAGCAGCTTGGTTGTGGGGGCCAGGCCGGAGCAGTACTTC. The full variable domain, in which reference TRBV5-5 and TRBJ2-7 provide the parts outside the CDR3, is DAGVTQSPTHLIKTRGQQVTLRCSPISGHKSVSWYQQVLGQGPQFIFQYYEKEERGRGNFPDRFSARQFPNYSSELNVNALLLGDSALYLCASSLVVGARPEQYFGPGTRLTVT.

V usage is TRBV5-1 and J usage is TRBJ1-6; 7 positions match TRBD1. This CDR3 comprises 13 residues. Germline CDR1 reads SGHRS; CDR2 reads YFSETQ. Trimming removed 4 bases from V and 9 bases from J; junction bases left unmatched: 4. As DNA, the CDR3 is TGCGCCAGCAGCGACAGGGCCAGTTCACCCCTCCACTTT. The encoded protein is CASSDRASSPLHF. Using reference TRBV5-1 and TRBJ1-6 for the parts outside the CDR3, the full variable domain is KAGVTQTPRYLIKTRGQQVTLSCSPISGHRSVSWYQQTPGQGLQFLFEYFSETQRNKGNFPGRFSGRQFSNSRSEMNVSTLELGDSALYLCASSDRASSPLHFGNGTRLTVT.

This chain uses TRBV11-1 with TRBJ1-2; no clear D. Deletions cut 0 bases from V and 2 bases from J, with 10 bases between. This CDR3 has 15 residues. Germline V gene sequence: CDR1 SGHAT, CDR2 FQDESV (reference sequence). In nucleotides, the CDR3 is TGTGCCAGCAGCTTAGCAGTAGGGAGCAACTATGGCTACACCTTC. Translation gives CASSLAVGSNYGYTF.

V is TRBV10-3 and J is TRBJ1-2; D call uncertain. V was trimmed by 3 bases and J by 6 bases, leaving 8 bases between them. The CDR3 is made up of 12 amino acids. CDR1 and CDR2 from the germline V gene are ENHRY and SYGVKD. The CDR3 here is CAISERGNGYTF. CDR3 DNA sequence: TGTGCCATCAGTGAAAGAGGGAATGGCTACACCTTC.

The J gene is TRBJ2-1, the V gene TRBV30; 8 nucleotides align to TRBD1. Trimming removed 1 base from V and 2 bases from J; junction bases left unmatched: 4. The CDR3 has 15 residues. Germline assignment: CDR1 GTSNPN and CDR2 SVGIG (reference sequence). Written as DNA, the CDR3 is TGTGCCTGGAGTGCAACGGGACAGGCCTACAATGAGCAGTTCTTC. Residues: CAWSATGQAYNEQFF. Complete variable domain (other parts from reference TRBV30 and TRBJ2-1): SQTIHQWPATLVQPVGSPLSLECTVEGTSNPNLYWYRQAAGRGLQLLFYSVGIGQISSEVPQNLSASRPQDRQFILSSKKLLLSDSGFYLCAWSATGQAYNEQFFGPGTRLTVL.

The gene calls are TRBV7-7 and TRBJ2-5, with a possible D match to TRBD1 (6 bases). The length of the CDR3 is 15 residues. Trimming removed 3 bases at V and 4 bases at J, with 15 bases between. Germline CDR1 SSHAT, CDR2 FNYEAQ (reference sequence). CDR3 region: CASSFLGSRGETQYF. CDR3 nucleotides: TGTGCCAGCAGCTTTTTGGGGTCCAGGGGAGAGACCCAGTACTTC.

The CDR3 sequence: CASSLEAQGNTEAFF. The CDR3 nucleotides are TGCGCCAGCAGCTTGGAAGCACAGGGAAACACTGAAGCTTTCTTT. The gene calls are TRBV5-1 and TRBJ1-1, with D perhaps matching TRBD1 (6 bases). In germline, CDR1 is SGHRS, CDR2 YFSETQ. V was shortened by 0 bases and J by 2 bases, with 11 bases between the two germline ends. This CDR3 region has 15 residues.

This chain's CDR3 is CASSPGTANEKLFF. CDR3 sequence (DNA): TGTGCCAGCAGCCCCGGGACAGCGAATGAAAAACTGTTTTTT. The chain has TRBV5-4 and TRBJ1-4; 7 nucleotides line up with TRBD1. The germline V gene encodes CDR1 SGHNT and CDR2 YYREEE (reference sequence). V shed 4 bases, J shed 5 bases, and the junction held 5 bases outside the gene matches. The CDR3 has 14 residues.

V usage is TRBV11-2 and J usage is TRBJ2-3; 11 bases map to TRBD2. V was pared by 6 bases and J by 4 bases, with 12 bases of the junction left unmatched. CDR3 length: 17 residues. From germline, CDR1 is SGHAT and CDR2 FQNNGV. CDR3 region: CASSRTSGPRGADTQYF. DNA of the CDR3: TGTGCCAGCAGTCGGACTAGCGGGCCCAGAGGGGCAGATACGCAGTATTTT.

The chain uses TRBV5-1 and TRBJ1-2, with 8 bases matching TRBD1. V lost 1 base and J lost 6; bases outside the gene matches: 2. The CDR3 runs to 13 residues. Germline V lookup: CDR1 SGHRS, CDR2 YFSETQ. The CDR3 reads CASSLQGANGYTF. In nucleotides, the CDR3 is TGCGCCAGCAGCTTGCAGGGGGCAAATGGCTACACCTTC. The variable domain in full, with the rest retrieved from reference TRBV5-1 and TRBJ1-2, is KAGVTQTPRYLIKTRGQQVTLSCSPISGHRSVSWYQQTPGQGLQFLFEYFSETQRNKGNFPGRFSGRQFSNSRSEMNVSTLELGDSALYLCASSLQGANGYTFGSGTRLTVV.